These 7 T cell receptor beta chains share one sample of origin, sequenced in a study of blood T cell repertoires in COVID-19. Repertoires were generated with immunoSEQ multiplex PCR, while TCRdb's copy carries only in-frame clones and drops some. The data show approximately 270,000 clones, with 85% to 90% seen just once and 4.1% held by the top ten. Material: PBMCs or T cells enriched from blood (not recorded which). Every receptor here comes from a woman aged 25 to 39 with acute COVID-19.

This clone appeared once. DNA for the CDR3: TGTGCCAGCAGTTCGGTGTTTCAGGGGGCTTTGGACACCGGGGAGCTGTTTTTT. Its translation: CASSSVFQGALDTGELFF. The rearrangement joins TRBV28 to TRBJ2-2; 8 bases agree with TRBD1. The CDR3 sequence is 18 residues long. Germline V CDR1 and CDR2: MDHEN, SYDVKM. V trimming: 4 bases; J trimming: 3 bases; junction bases outside the gene matches: 13.

This chain joins TRBV24-1 and TRBJ2-3; possible D gene TRBD1, 6 bases. The V end was cut by 0 bases, the J end by 2 bases, with 11 bases between. The CDR3 sequence is 16 residues long. Germline V gene data show CDR1 as KGHDR and CDR2 as SFDVKD. Here the CDR3 reads CATSDLGGQNTDTQYF. The CDR3 DNA reads as TGTGCCACCAGTGATTTGGGGGGACAAAACACAGATACGCAGTATTTT.

This chain uses TRBV15 with TRBJ2-2; the match to TRBD1 covers 9 bases. The CDR3 totals 19 residues. V trimming: 1 base; J trimming: 3 bases; junction bases outside the gene matches: 12. CDR1 is LNHNV and CDR2 is YYDKDF in the germline V gene (reference sequence). The chain's CDR3 is CATSRAYFTGGRYTGELFF. The CDR3 bases are TGTGCCACCAGCAGAGCGTATTTCACAGGGGGCAGGTACACCGGGGAGCTGTTTTTT.

The chain carries TRBV4-2 and TRBJ1-3; D unresolved. V was trimmed by 2 bases and J by 0 bases, leaving 11 bases between them. Germline V gene sequence: CDR1 LGHNA, CDR2 YNFKEQ. CDR3 length equals 16 residues. As DNA, the CDR3 is TGTGCCAGCAGCCAATTCACGGGAAGCTCTGGAAACACCATATATTTT. Its translation: CASSQFTGSSGNTIYF.

The chain is built from TRBV2 and TRBJ1-5; D not resolved. The CDR3 contains 16 residues. V lost 4 bases to trimming and J lost 0 bases, with 13 bases between them. Germline V gives CDR1 SNHLY, CDR2 FYNNEI. This chain's CDR3 is CASSAVFDYSNQPQHF. The CDR3 nucleotides read TGTGCCAGCAGTGCCGTTTTCGACTATAGCAATCAGCCCCAGCATTTT.

CDR3 protein: CASSLGQGAAETQYF. The CDR3 DNA reads TGCGCCAGCAGCTTGGGACAGGGGGCTGCTGAGACCCAGTACTTC. The rearrangement joins TRBV5-1 to TRBJ2-5, with 10 positions matching TRBD1. CDR3 length: 15 residues. The germline CDR1 and CDR2 sequences are SGHRS and YFSETQ. The junction had 4 bases not matched to a gene; V was cut back by 0 bases and J by 5 bases. Full variable domain (remainder filled in from reference TRBV5-1 and TRBJ2-5): KAGVTQTPRYLIKTRGQQVTLSCSPISGHRSVSWYQQTPGQGLQFLFEYFSETQRNKGNFPGRFSGRQFSNSRSEMNVSTLELGDSALYLCASSLGQGAAETQYFGPGTRLLVL.

The J gene is TRBJ2-1, the V gene TRBV6-5; 11 nucleotides line up with TRBD1. V shed 6 bases, J shed 4 bases, and the junction held 5 bases outside the gene matches. The CDR3 has 15 residues. The germline V gene has CDR1 MNHEY and CDR2 SVGAGI. The CDR3: CASRRTGGAYNEQFF. DNA of the CDR3: TGTGCCAGCAGGCGGACAGGGGGCGCATACAATGAGCAGTTCTTC.